The clone carrying this TCR beta chain has only a few counts. Time point specified: patch test 3, about 24 weeks after DPC sensitization. Treatment given: therapeutic diphenylcyclopropenone sensitization with weekly scalp DPC. J lost 0 bases, V lost 0 bases, and 10 bases had no gene match. Germline V gene data show CDR1 as SGHVS and CDR2 as FNYEAQ. The CDR3 spans 18 residues. This sample stems from a study of human T cells and chemical hapten exposure. Background on the study: 0.01% DPC was applied to the upper back in patch tests, which were read at 6 days.

TCRdb redid the calling of the RACE reads with MiXCR, one entry per CDR3 protein. The sample yields roughly 130,000 distinct CDR3 sequences, approximately 10% seen once. The sequence was collected from a woman between 50 and 59 years old with alopecia areata. Some clones in this sample may be carry-over from other donors' samples. V gene TRBV7-6 combines with J gene TRBJ1-2; 7 nucleotides line up with TRBD1. The sample in question was whole blood, obtained in connection with sensitization to the hapten diphenylcyclopropenone (DPC). As DNA, the CDR3 is TGTGCCAGCAGCTTAGCGCAAGGGGGCCCCCTTGCTAACTATGGCTACACCTTC. Translated: CASSLAQGGPLANYGYTF.